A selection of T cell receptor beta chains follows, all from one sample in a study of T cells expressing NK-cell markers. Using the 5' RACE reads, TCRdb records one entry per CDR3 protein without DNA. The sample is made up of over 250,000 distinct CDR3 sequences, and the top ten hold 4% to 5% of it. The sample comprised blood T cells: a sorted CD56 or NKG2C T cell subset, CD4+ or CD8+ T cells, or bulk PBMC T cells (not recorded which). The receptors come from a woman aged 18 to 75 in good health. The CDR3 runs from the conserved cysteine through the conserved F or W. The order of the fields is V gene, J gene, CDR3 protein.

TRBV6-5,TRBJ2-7,CASSRGPYEQYF
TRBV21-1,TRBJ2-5,CASPVRGERLETQYF
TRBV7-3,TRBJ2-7,CASSLASGRAEQYF
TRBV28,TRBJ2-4,CATKPSTPGLAGYLAKNIQYF
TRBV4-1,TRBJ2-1,CASSQSFAGTRVYNEQFF
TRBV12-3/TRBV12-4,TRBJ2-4,CASSSDRANIQYF
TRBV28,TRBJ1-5,CASSPPPRVRSNQPQHF
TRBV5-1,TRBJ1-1,CASSRPDRVNTEAFF
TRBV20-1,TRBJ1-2,CSASEDSTVFNYGYTF
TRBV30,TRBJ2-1,CAWTSGGNEQFF
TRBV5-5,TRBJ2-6,CASSFSAGASGANVLTF
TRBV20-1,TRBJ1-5,CSLAGTSNQPQHF
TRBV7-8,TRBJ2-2,CASSLVRGSSGELFF
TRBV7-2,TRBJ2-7,CASRWDFPSYEQYF
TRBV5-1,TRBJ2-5,CASSLPSETQYF
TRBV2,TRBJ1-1,CASSEGSGWNTEAFF
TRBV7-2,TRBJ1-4,CASSSTSGRGEKLFF
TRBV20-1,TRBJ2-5,CSATRDVLLTQYF
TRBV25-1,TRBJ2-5,CASSDTTRELETQYF
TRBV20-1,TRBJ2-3,CSANSGTPPDTQYF
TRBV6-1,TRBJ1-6,CASRRDTGFSPLHF
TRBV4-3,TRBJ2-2,CASSQDPRLTGELFF
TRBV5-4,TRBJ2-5,CASSASGGGSETQYF
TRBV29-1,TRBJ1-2,CSVDLRRQGGGYGYTF
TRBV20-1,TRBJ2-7,CSARTAGEQYF
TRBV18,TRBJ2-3,CASSPRRQGPTDTQYF
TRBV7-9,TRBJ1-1,CASSFDSGTEAFF
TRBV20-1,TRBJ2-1,CSLLHGTTSYNEQFF
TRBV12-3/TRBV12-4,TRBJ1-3,CASSPTSGNTIYF
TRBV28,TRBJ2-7,CASRSPTSGRASRYEQYF
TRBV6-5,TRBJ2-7,CASSYLGEQYF
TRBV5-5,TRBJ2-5,CASSLGRSGPGTQYF
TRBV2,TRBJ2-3,CASRKQGGRPDTQYF
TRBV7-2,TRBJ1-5,CASSFTGQHQPQHF
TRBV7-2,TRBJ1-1,CASSSRGRAFF
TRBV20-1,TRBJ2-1,CSARADRDNEQFF
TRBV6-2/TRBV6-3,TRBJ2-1,CASRALRGGLEQFF
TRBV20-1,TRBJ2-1,CSAHGDSDEQFF
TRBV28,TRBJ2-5,CASSPARQVERETQYF
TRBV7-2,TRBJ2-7,CASSLGGTGGSYEQYF
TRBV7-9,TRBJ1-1,CASSPRQSEAFF
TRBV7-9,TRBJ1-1,CASVLNTEAFF